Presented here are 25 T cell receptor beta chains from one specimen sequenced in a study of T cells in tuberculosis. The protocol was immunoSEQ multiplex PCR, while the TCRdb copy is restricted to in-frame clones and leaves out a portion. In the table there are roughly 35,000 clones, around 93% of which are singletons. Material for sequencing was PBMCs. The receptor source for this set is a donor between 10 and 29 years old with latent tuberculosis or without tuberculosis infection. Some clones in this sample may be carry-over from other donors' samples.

CDR3 protein: CASSGGGLYSGNTIYF. In DNA, the CDR3 is TGTGCCAGCAGTGGGGGGGGTCTGTACTCTGGAAACACCATATATTTT. The V gene is TRBV6-1, the J gene TRBJ1-3; possibly TRBD1 for D (5 bases). The germline V gene encodes CDR1 MNHNS and CDR2 SASEGT. V lost 4 bases and J lost 0, with 13 bases in between. CDR3 length: 16 residues.

The CDR3 sequence: CASSRLAGGSTDTQYF. The CDR3 coding sequence is TGTGCCAGCAGCCGACTAGCGGGGGGATCCACAGATACGCAGTATTTT. The gene calls are TRBV7-2 and TRBJ2-3; 13 bases line up with TRBD2. Germline CDR1 is SGHTA and CDR2 is FQGNSA. The CDR3 has 16 residues. Germline trimming cut 5 bases from V and 2 bases from J; bases unmatched to any gene: 4. The full variable domain, with the rest looked up from reference TRBV7-2 and TRBJ2-3, is GAGVSQSPSNKVTEKGKDVELRCDPISGHTALYWYRQSLGQGLEFLIYFQGNSAPDKSGLPSDRFSAERTGGSVSTLTIQRTQQEDSAVYLCASSRLAGGSTDTQYFGPGTRLTVL.

The CDR3 DNA reads TGTGCCACCAAGGGCGGGGGTAGGAATACGCAGTATTTT. It is translated as CATKGGGRNTQYF. The chain employs TRBV28 and TRBJ2-3, with 7 bases identical to TRBD2. The CDR3 is made up of 13 amino acids. The V segment lost 10 bases and the J segment 7 bases; nucleotides outside the gene matches: 11. Germline CDR1 MDHEN, CDR2 SYDVKM. Supplemented by reference TRBV28 and TRBJ2-3, the full variable domain reads DVKVTQSSRYLVKRTGEKVFLECVQDMDHENMFWYRQDPGLGLRLIYFSYDVKMKEKGDIPEGYSVSREKKERFSLILESASTNQTSMYLCATKGGGRNTQYFGPGTRLTVL.

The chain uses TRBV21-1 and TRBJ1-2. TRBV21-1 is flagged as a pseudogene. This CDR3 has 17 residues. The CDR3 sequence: CASSKACGSSPSYGYTF. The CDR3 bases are TGTGCCAGCAGCAAAGCTTGTGGGAGTAGTCCCAGCTATGGCTACACCTTC.

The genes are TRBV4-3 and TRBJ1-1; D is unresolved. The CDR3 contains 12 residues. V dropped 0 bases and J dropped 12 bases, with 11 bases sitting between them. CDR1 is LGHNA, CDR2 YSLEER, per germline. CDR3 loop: CASSQDNGRTFF. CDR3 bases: TGCGCCAGCAGCCAAGATAACGGGAGAACTTTCTTT.

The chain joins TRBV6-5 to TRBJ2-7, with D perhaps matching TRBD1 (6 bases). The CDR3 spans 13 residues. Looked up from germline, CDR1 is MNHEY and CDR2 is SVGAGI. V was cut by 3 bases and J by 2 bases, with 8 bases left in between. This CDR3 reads CASSYGQTYEQYF. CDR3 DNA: TGTGCCAGCAGTTATGGACAGACCTACGAGCAGTACTTC.

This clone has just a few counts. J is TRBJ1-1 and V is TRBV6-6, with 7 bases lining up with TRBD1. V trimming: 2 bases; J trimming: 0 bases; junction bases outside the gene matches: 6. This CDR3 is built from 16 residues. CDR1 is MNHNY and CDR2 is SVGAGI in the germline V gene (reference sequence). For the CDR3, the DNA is TGTGCCAGCAGTTACGGGGACAGCCAGATGAACACTGAAGCTTTCTTT. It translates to CASSYGDSQMNTEAFF.

DNA for the CDR3: TGTGCCAGCAGCTTTATAGACACTGAAGCTTTCTTT. Its translation is CASSFIDTEAFF. The rearrangement joins TRBV7-9 to TRBJ1-1; D is undetermined. The length of the CDR3 is 12 residues. The germline V gene encodes CDR1 SEHNR and CDR2 FQNEAQ (reference sequence). Trimming pared 3 bases from V and 3 bases from J, leaving 5 bases between.

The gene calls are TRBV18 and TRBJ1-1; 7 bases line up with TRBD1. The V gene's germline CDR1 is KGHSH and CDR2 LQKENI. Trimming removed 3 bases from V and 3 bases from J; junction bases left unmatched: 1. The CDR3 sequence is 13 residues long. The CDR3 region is CASSPDRDTEAFF. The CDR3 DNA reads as TGTGCCAGCTCACCCGACAGGGACACTGAAGCTTTCTTT.

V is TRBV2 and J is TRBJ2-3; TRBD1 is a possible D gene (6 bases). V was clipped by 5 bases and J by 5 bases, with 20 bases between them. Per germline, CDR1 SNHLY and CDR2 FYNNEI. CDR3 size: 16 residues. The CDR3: CASSPPGTSRIDTQYF. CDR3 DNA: TGTGCCAGCAGTCCCCCCGGGACATCTAGAATAGATACGCAGTATTTT.

Written as DNA, the CDR3 is TGTGCCATCAGTGAGGAGGGCTACGAGCAGTACTTC. This codes for CAISEEGYEQYF. The chain has TRBV10-3 and TRBJ2-7; D may be TRBD2 (5 bases). The CDR3 is 12 residues long. The germline CDR1 and CDR2 sequences are ENHRY and SYGVKD. V lost 2 bases, J lost 3 bases, and 5 bases lay in between.

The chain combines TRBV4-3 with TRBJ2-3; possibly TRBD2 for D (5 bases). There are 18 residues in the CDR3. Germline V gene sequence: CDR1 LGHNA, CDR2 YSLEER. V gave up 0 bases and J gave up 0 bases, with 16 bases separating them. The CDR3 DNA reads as TGCGCCAGCAGCCAAGATATCAGCGGAGATACTAGCACAGATACGCAGTATTTT. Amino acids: CASSQDISGDTSTDTQYF.

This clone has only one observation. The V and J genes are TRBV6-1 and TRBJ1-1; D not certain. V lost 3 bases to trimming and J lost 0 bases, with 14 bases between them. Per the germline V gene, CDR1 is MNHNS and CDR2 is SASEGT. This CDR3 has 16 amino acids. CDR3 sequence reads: CASSDRLQVVNTEAFF. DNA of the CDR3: TGTGCCAGCAGTGACCGCCTGCAGGTCGTGAACACTGAAGCTTTCTTT.

CDR3 sequence: CASSPTPSTDTQYF. The CDR3 DNA reads TGTGCCAGCAGCCCAACACCGAGCACAGATACGCAGTATTTT. The genes are TRBV6-5 and TRBJ2-3; D not resolved. Trimming left V 6 bases short and J 0 bases short, with 10 bases between. The CDR3 totals 14 residues. Germline loops: CDR1 MNHEY, CDR2 SVGAGI.

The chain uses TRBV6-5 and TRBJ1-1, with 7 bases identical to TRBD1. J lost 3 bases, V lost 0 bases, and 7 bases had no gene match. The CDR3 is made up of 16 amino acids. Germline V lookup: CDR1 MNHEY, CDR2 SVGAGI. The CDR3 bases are TGTGCCAGCAGTTACTCTTACAGGGGAGGAGACACTGAAGCTTTCTTT. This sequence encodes CASSYSYRGGDTEAFF.

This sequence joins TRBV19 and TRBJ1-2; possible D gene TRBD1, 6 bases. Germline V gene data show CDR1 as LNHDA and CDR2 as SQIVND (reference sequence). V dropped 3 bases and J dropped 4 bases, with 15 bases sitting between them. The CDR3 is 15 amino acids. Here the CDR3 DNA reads TGTGCCAGTAGTATTGCGGGGGGCGATTTCTATGGCTACACCTTC. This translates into CASSIAGGDFYGYTF.

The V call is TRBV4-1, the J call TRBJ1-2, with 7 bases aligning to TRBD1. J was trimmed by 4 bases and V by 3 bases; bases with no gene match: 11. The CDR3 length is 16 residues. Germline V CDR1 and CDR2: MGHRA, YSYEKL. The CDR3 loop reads CASSQSPGTEIYGYTF. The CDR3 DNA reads TGCGCCAGCAGCCAGAGCCCCGGGACAGAGATCTATGGCTACACCTTC.

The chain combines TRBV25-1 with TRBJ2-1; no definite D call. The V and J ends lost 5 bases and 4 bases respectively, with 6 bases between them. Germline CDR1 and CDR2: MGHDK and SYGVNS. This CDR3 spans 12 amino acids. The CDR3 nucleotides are TGTGCCAGCAGTTCCGGTTACAATGAGCAGTTCTTC. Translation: CASSSGYNEQFF.

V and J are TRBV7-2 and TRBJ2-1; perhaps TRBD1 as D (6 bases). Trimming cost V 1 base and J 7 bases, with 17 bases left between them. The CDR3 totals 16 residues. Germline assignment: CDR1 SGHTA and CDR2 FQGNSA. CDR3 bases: TGTGCCAGCAGCTTAGGGGGGCCAGGGTTGCTAAATGAGCAGTTCTTC. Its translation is CASSLGGPGLLNEQFF. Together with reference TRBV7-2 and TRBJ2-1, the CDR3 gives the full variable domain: GAGVSQSPSNKVTEKGKDVELRCDPISGHTALYWYRQSLGQGLEFLIYFQGNSAPDKSGLPSDRFSAERTGGSVSTLTIQRTQQEDSAVYLCASSLGGPGLLNEQFFGPGTRLTVL.

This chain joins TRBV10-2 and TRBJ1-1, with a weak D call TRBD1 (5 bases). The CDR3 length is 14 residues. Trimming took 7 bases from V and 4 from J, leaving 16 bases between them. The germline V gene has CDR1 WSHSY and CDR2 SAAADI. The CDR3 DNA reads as TGCGCCAGCACCCGACAGCGATCCCTCACTGAAGCTTTCTTT. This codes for CASTRQRSLTEAFF.

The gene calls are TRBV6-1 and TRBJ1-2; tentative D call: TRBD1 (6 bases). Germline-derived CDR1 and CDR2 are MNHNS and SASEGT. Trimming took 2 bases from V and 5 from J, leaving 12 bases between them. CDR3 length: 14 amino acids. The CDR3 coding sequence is TGTGCCAGCAGTGAATGGGGGGGCGATTATGGCTACACCTTC. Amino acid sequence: CASSEWGGDYGYTF.

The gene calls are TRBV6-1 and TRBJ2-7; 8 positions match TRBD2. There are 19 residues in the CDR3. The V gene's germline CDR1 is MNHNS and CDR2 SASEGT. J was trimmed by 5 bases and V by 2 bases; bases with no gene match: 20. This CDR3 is CASSEFVSMRAGRGDEQYV. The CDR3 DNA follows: TGTGCCAGCAGTGAATTTGTATCAATGAGGGCAGGGCGGGGGGACGAGCAGTACGTC.

In DNA form, the CDR3 reads TGTGCCAGTAGTATGCGGGGTGAGAGTAATGAAAAACTGTTTTTT. It specifies CASSMRGESNEKLFF. This chain uses TRBV19 with TRBJ1-4; no clear D gene. Germline-derived CDR1 and CDR2 are LNHDA and SQIVND (reference sequence). Trimming took 3 bases from V and 4 from J, leaving 12 bases between them. This CDR3 is built from 15 residues.

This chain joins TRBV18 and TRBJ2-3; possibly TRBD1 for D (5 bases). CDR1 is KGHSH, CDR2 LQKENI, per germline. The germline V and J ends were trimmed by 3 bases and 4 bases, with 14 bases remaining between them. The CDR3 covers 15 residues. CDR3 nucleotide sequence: TGTGCCAGCTCACCCAGGGAAGTCTCGTCAGATACGCAGTATTTT. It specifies CASSPREVSSDTQYF.

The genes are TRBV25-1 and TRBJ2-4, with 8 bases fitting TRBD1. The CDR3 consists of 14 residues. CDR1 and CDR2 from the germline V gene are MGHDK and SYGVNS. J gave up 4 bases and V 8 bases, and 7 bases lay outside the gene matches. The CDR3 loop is CASGQGALKNIQYF. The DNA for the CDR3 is TGTGCCAGCGGCCAGGGGGCGCTTAAAAACATTCAGTACTTC.